The next 11 T cell receptor beta chains were all read from a single sample in a study of CD8+ T cells in alopecia areata (dated by TCRdb to between 2018 and 2020). Libraries came from the immunoSEQ multiplex PCR assay. RNA was extracted from all samples and reverse transcribed into cDNA, which served as template for TCR sequencing. TCRdb's version of the immuneACCESS table is confined to in-frame rearrangements and falls short of the full clone set. An unresolved V gene accounts for under half of the shortfall where checked; the remainder is of unknown origin. The sample yields 110,000 or so clones; 35% to 40% were counted once. The biggest ten clones account for 3% to 3.5% of the sample. The sample taken for sequencing was CD4+ T cells sorted from blood. Receptors originate from a human donor with alopecia areata.

The J gene is TRBJ2-3, the V gene TRBV2; D may be TRBD1 or TRBD2 (5 bases each). Per the germline V gene, CDR1 is SNHLY and CDR2 is FYNNEI. The CDR3 covers 14 residues. Between the trimmed V and J ends, which lost 6 bases and 2 bases, there was a span of 12 bases. DNA of the CDR3: TGTGCCAGCAGAGACAGCGGATCCACAGATACGCAGTATTTT. This sequence encodes CASRDSGSTDTQYF.

The V and J genes are TRBV11-2 and TRBJ2-1, with 11 bases aligning to TRBD2. J gave up 5 bases and V 3 bases, and 9 bases lay outside the gene matches. Germline CDR1 reads SGHAT; CDR2 reads FQNNGV. The CDR3 has 17 amino acids. The CDR3 region is CASSFSLGLAGNNEQFF. CDR3 nucleotide sequence: TGTGCCAGCAGCTTTTCCCTTGGACTAGCGGGTAACAATGAGCAGTTCTTC.

This clone was recorded many times. This chain uses TRBV5-1 with TRBJ2-1; D gene unclear. The length of the CDR3 is 14 residues. Trimming took off 0 bases at V and 1 base at J, with 5 bases between the two ends. Per the germline V gene, CDR1 is SGHRS and CDR2 is YFSETQ. The CDR3 sequence is CASSLGTSYNEQFF. As DNA, the CDR3 is TGCGCCAGCAGCTTGGGCACGTCCTACAATGAGCAGTTCTTC.

This clone occurred a few times. CDR3 loop: CASSLAFGGQETQYF. The CDR3 coding sequence is TGTGCCAGCAGCTTGGCCTTCGGGGGCCAAGAGACCCAGTACTTC. The V gene is TRBV5-8, the J gene TRBJ2-5, with TRBD2 as a possible D gene (6 bases). Germline V lookup: CDR1 SGHTS, CDR2 YDEGEE. The CDR3 runs to 15 residues. V lost 0 bases, J lost 1 base, and 10 bases lay in between.

This clone was found a few times. The chain combines TRBV7-3 with TRBJ2-3, with TRBD2 matching 15 bases. The CDR3 totals 15 residues. Germline V gene data show CDR1 as SGHTA and CDR2 as FQGTGA. V lost 5 bases and J lost 15; bases outside the gene matches: 12. The CDR3 region has the DNA TGTGCCAGCAGCCCCCGGACTAGCGGGAGGGCCCCGCCATATTTT. This codes for CASSPRTSGRAPPYF.

This clone was counted once. The V and J genes are TRBV2 and TRBJ2-1; 8 nucleotides align to TRBD2. V was clipped by 9 bases and J by 4 bases; unmatched bases: 11. The CDR3 loop spans 15 amino acids. CDR1 and CDR2 (germline): SNHLY, FYNNEI. CDR3: CASLPERGLYNEQFF. The CDR3 DNA sequence: TGTGCCAGTCTACCCGAGCGGGGGCTATACAATGAGCAGTTCTTC. Drawing the rest from reference TRBV2 and TRBJ2-1, the complete variable domain is EPEVTQTPSHQVTQMGQEVILRCVPISNHLYFYWYRQILGQKVEFLVSFYNNEISEKSEIFDDQFSVERPDGSNFTLKIRSTKLEDSAMYFCASLPERGLYNEQFFGPGTRLTVL.

This clone was counted once. This sequence joins TRBV7-2 and TRBJ2-3; no clear D. This CDR3 is built from 14 residues. The germline V and J ends were trimmed by 1 base and 0 bases, with 5 bases remaining between them. Germline V gene sequence: CDR1 SGHTA, CDR2 FQGNSA. In nucleotides, the CDR3 is TGTGCCAGCAGCTTAGACGTGAGCACAGATACGCAGTATTTT. Its protein product is CASSLDVSTDTQYF. Together with reference TRBV7-2 and TRBJ2-3, the CDR3 gives the full variable domain: GAGVSQSPSNKVTEKGKDVELRCDPISGHTALYWYRQSLGQGLEFLIYFQGNSAPDKSGLPSDRFSAERTGGSVSTLTIQRTQQEDSAVYLCASSLDVSTDTQYFGPGTRLTVL.

V is TRBV7-9 and J is TRBJ2-1; 10 bases match TRBD2. Germline V gene sequence: CDR1 SEHNR, CDR2 FQNEAQ (reference sequence). There are 16 residues in the CDR3. The ends lost 5 bases at V and 3 bases at J; junction bases unmatched: 7. The CDR3 reads CASSPPWTSGYNEQFF. Here the CDR3 DNA reads TGTGCCAGCAGCCCGCCTTGGACTAGCGGCTACAATGAGCAGTTCTTC.

This clone was recorded a few times. V and J are TRBV29-1 and TRBJ1-1; 11 bases are a match to TRBD1. The J segment lost 1 base and the V segment lost 7 bases, leaving 5 bases of the junction unmatched. CDR1 SQVTM and CDR2 ANQGSEA come from the germline V gene. This CDR3 is built from 14 residues. CDR3 in amino acids: CSAKDRGRNTEAFF. CDR3 nucleotides: TGCAGCGCAAAGGACAGGGGGCGGAACACTGAAGCTTTCTTT. The full variable domain, its missing parts supplied by reference TRBV29-1 and TRBJ1-1, is SAVISQKPSRDICQRGTSLTIQCQVDSQVTMMFWYRQQPGQSLTLIATANQGSEATYESGFVIDKFPISRPNLTFSTLTVSNMSPEDSSIYLCSAKDRGRNTEAFFGQGTRLTVV.

This chain uses TRBV30 with TRBJ2-7, with D perhaps matching TRBD2 (5 bases). Germline V CDR1 and CDR2: GTSNPN, SVGIG (reference sequence). V dropped 4 bases and J dropped 5 bases, with 18 bases sitting between them. CDR3 length equals 14 residues. In DNA form, the CDR3 reads TGTGCCTGGAAACGGGTGAGGCGGGTCGACGAGCAGTACTTC. This codes for CAWKRVRRVDEQYF. The complete variable domain, with remaining parts taken from reference TRBV30 and TRBJ2-7, reads SQTIHQWPATLVQPVGSPLSLECTVEGTSNPNLYWYRQAAGRGLQLLFYSVGIGQISSEVPQNLSASRPQDRQFILSSKKLLLSDSGFYLCAWKRVRRVDEQYFGPGTRLTVT.

The chain carries TRBV29-1 and TRBJ1-1, with 7 bases matching TRBD1. Germline CDR1 is SQVTM and CDR2 is ANQGSEA. The junction had 11 bases not matched to a gene; V was cut back by 3 bases and J by 1 base. The CDR3 has 16 amino acids. The CDR3 DNA follows: TGCAGCGTTGAGGGTTCAGGGGGTAGGTCGAACACTGAAGCTTTCTTT. Residues: CSVEGSGGRSNTEAFF.